The 10 T cell receptor beta chains below all came from one sample that was sequenced in a study of human T cells and chemical hapten exposure (dated by TCRdb to the early 2020s). Library preparation was by RACE. The data were produced on a NextSeq 500. Using fastp at Q25 and MiXCR, TCRdb reprocessed the public reads and kept productive beta chains. When rows share a CDR3 protein, they turn into one entry using the most common DNA and genes. For this sample the table gives approximately 84,000 distinct CDR3 sequences, of which around a tenth were detected only once. The ten top clones hold 1.6% of the sample. The sample's time point label, decoded: patch test 2, 6 weeks after DPC sensitization. Taken with the paper, the label for treatment or condition translates to: therapeutic diphenylcyclopropenone sensitization with weekly scalp DPC. The sequenced sample was whole blood, obtained in connection with sensitization to the hapten diphenylcyclopropenone (DPC). The source is a man aged 18 to 35 with alopecia areata. Some clones in this sample may be carry-over from other donors' samples.

At least ten counts were recorded for this clonotype. The V call is TRBV12-3 or TRBV12-4, the J call TRBJ1-1; no clear D. There are 13 residues in the CDR3. The germline V and J ends were trimmed by 3 bases and 4 bases, with 9 bases remaining between them. As DNA, the CDR3 is TGTGCCAGCAGTTTTCTGACTACCACTGAAGCTTTCTTT. This gives the protein CASSFLTTTEAFF.

This clonotype occurred a few times. The chain is built from TRBV11-2 and TRBJ2-7; weak D call: TRBD2 (5 bases). Germline V gene data show CDR1 as SGHAT and CDR2 as FQNNGV. V lost 7 bases and J lost 4, with 20 bases in between. CDR3 length: 15 amino acids. CDR3: CASTPDPGFLYEQYF. The CDR3 nucleotides are TGTGCCAGCACCCCCGACCCGGGGTTTCTATACGAGCAGTACTTC.

This clonotype has more than one count but fewer than ten. The chain joins TRBV11-2 to TRBJ1-1; no clear D. The CDR3 consists of 16 residues. Trimming pared 5 bases from V and 6 bases from J, leaving 22 bases between. Germline values: CDR1 SGHAT, CDR2 FQNNGV. CDR3 coding DNA: TGTGCCAGCAGCCTTAGGCTCGCGGGTCGTCGGCCTGAAGCTTTCTTT. Translation gives CASSLRLAGRRPEAFF.

In this sample, this clonotype turned up a few times. The V and J genes are TRBV18 and TRBJ1-1; 9 bases fit TRBD1. The CDR3 spans 15 residues. CDR1 and CDR2 (germline): KGHSH, LQKENI. V lost 1 base and J lost 1; bases outside the gene matches: 1. The CDR3 nucleotides read TGTGCCAGCTCACCACTGACAGGGGGGAACACTGAAGCTTTCTTT. This codes for CASSPLTGGNTEAFF.

This clonotype was found a few times. In DNA form, the CDR3 reads TGTGCCATAGGGGACACAGGGGTGGAGACCCAGTACTTC. Residues: CAIGDTGVETQYF. The rearrangement links TRBV10-3 to TRBJ2-5; TRBD1 agrees at 7 bases. V shed 9 bases, J shed 5 bases, and the junction held 9 bases outside the gene matches. This CDR3 is 13 amino acids long. Germline values: CDR1 ENHRY, CDR2 SYGVKD.

This clonotype was detected many times. The chain is built from TRBV6-4 and TRBJ2-3, with D tentatively TRBD2 (5 bases). The V gene lost 2 bases and the J gene lost 6 bases, with 6 bases spanning the gap. Germline V gene lookup returns CDR1 MRHNA and CDR2 SNTAGT. The CDR3 has 12 amino acids. For the CDR3, the DNA is TGTGCCAGCAGTGACGGGGAGGATACGCAGTATTTT. It codes for CASSDGEDTQYF.

J is TRBJ1-4 and V is TRBV4-2; possible D gene TRBD1, 6 bases. Germline V gene data show CDR1 as LGHNA and CDR2 as YNFKEQ. The CDR3 runs 15 residues. Between the trimmed V and J ends, which lost 0 bases and 8 bases, there was a span of 13 bases. The CDR3 DNA is TGTGCCAGCAGCCAAGAAACAGGGAAGTACGAAAAACTGTTTTTT. It codes for CASSQETGKYEKLFF.

This clonotype came up many times. In DNA, the CDR3 is TGTGCCAGCAGTTACCAAGAGACCCAGTACTTC. Protein: CASSYQETQYF. The chain employs TRBV2 and TRBJ2-5; D remains ambiguous. The CDR3 covers 11 residues. Germline-derived CDR1 and CDR2 are SNHLY and FYNNEI. Between the trimmed V and J ends, which lost 5 bases and 0 bases, there was a span of 1 base.

Ten or more counts support this clonotype. The V and J genes are TRBV7-8 and TRBJ2-5, with 10 bases identical to TRBD2. Per germline, CDR1 SGHVS and CDR2 FQNEAQ. The CDR3 is made up of 15 amino acids. V shed 5 bases, J shed 2 bases, and the junction held 5 bases outside the gene matches. The CDR3 here is CASSPGLAVQETQYF. For the CDR3, the DNA is TGTGCCAGCAGCCCAGGACTAGCGGTTCAAGAGACCCAGTACTTC.

The genes are TRBV11-2 and TRBJ1-1, with 10 bases matching TRBD1. Looked up from germline, CDR1 is SGHAT and CDR2 is FQNNGV. The CDR3 is made up of 20 amino acids. Trimming cost V 5 bases and J 4 bases; bases outside gene matches: 22. This CDR3 reads CASSVSRDRGWRFMSTEAFF. DNA of the CDR3: TGTGCCAGCAGCGTATCCCGGGACAGGGGCTGGCGGTTTATGTCCACTGAAGCTTTCTTT. The variable domain in full, completed from reference TRBV11-2 and TRBJ1-1, reads EAGVAQSPRYKIIEKRQSVAFWCNPISGHATLYWYQQILGQGPKLLIQFQNNGVVDDSQLPKDRFSAERLKGVDSTLKIQPAKLEDSAVYLCASSVSRDRGWRFMSTEAFFGQGTRLTVV.